These 29 T cell receptor beta chains came from one sample sequenced in a study of OX40 agonist ivuxolimab in advanced cancers. The table came from immunoSEQ multiplex PCR; TCRdb's copy has only in-frame clones and leaves some out. Of about 62,000 clones detected, around 85% appear once; the ten largest clones hold around 0.76%. The source was CD4+ or CD8+ T cells sorted from blood, collected in a trial of the OX40 agonist ivuxolimab. The receptors derive from an adult with an advanced solid tumor such as melanoma, head and neck, liver or kidney cancer.

The chain has TRBV18 and TRBJ1-1, with D unclear. CDR1 and CDR2 from the germline V gene are KGHSH and LQKENI. CDR3 length equals 12 residues. V dropped 1 base and J dropped 3 bases, with 3 bases sitting between them. CDR3 residues: CASSPRDTEAFF. The CDR3 DNA follows: TGTGCCAGCTCACCACGCGACACTGAAGCTTTCTTT.

The genes are TRBV6-4 and TRBJ2-2; D is perhaps TRBD2 (5 bases). V lost 8 bases and J lost 5, with 15 bases in between. Per the germline V gene, CDR1 is MRHNA and CDR2 is SNTAGT. This CDR3 contains 14 residues. The CDR3 coding sequence is TGTGCCAGCGGGCCGGGGTCGGGGACCGGGGAGCTGTTTTTT. It yields the protein CASGPGSGTGELFF.

The V gene is TRBV5-1, the J gene TRBJ1-1, with unresolved D. Looked up from germline, CDR1 is SGHRS and CDR2 is YFSETQ. The CDR3 spans 15 residues. The V and J ends lost 5 bases and 1 base respectively, with 15 bases between them. The CDR3 loop is CASSREATGNTEAFF. DNA for the CDR3: TGCGCCAGCAGTCGGGAAGCCACGGGGAACACTGAAGCTTTCTTT.

The V gene is TRBV5-1, the J gene TRBJ2-5, with 12 bases identical to TRBD1. Trimming removed 0 bases from V and 3 bases from J; junction bases left unmatched: 3. CDR3 size: 16 residues. Germline lookup yields CDR1 SGHRS and CDR2 YFSETQ. The CDR3 protein is CASSLGGTGGEETQYF. CDR3 nucleotide sequence: TGCGCCAGCAGCTTGGGTGGGACAGGGGGCGAAGAGACCCAGTACTTC.

This chain uses TRBV10-3 with TRBJ2-7; D is uncertain. This CDR3 has 12 amino acids. The germline V gene encodes CDR1 ENHRY and CDR2 SYGVKD. The ends were cut back, 2 bases at V and 5 bases at J, with 7 bases in the middle. The CDR3 protein is CAISEARDEQYF. The CDR3 coding sequence is TGTGCCATCAGTGAGGCAAGAGACGAGCAGTACTTC.

This chain's CDR3 is CASSSQGVGSQPQHF. The CDR3 DNA is TGTGCCAGCAGCTCACAGGGGGTCGGCAGTCAGCCCCAGCATTTT. The rearrangement joins TRBV7-8 to TRBJ1-5; TRBD1 agrees at 8 bases. The V and J ends lost 4 bases and 6 bases, in that order; junction bases with no gene match: 8. CDR3 length equals 15 residues. CDR1 and CDR2 from the germline V gene are SGHVS and FQNEAQ.

V and J are TRBV27 and TRBJ2-5; tentative D call: TRBD2 (5 bases). The end of the DNA fits TRBJ2-7 better, so the J call may be wrong. CDR1 is MNHEY and CDR2 is SMNVEV in the germline V gene (reference sequence). CDR3 length: 14 amino acids. The CDR3 DNA follows: TGTGCCAGCAGTTTTGAGAGGGCCTCCTACGAGCAGTACTTC. It is translated as CASSFERASYEQYF.

The CDR3 region has the DNA TGCGCCAGCAGCCACGGGAGCTCCTACGAGCAGTACTTC. It yields the protein CASSHGSSYEQYF. This sequence joins TRBV5-1 and TRBJ2-7; the D gene is possibly TRBD2 (6 bases). The CDR3 contains 13 residues. The V gene lost 4 bases and the J gene lost 0 bases, with 8 bases spanning the gap. Germline lookup yields CDR1 SGHRS and CDR2 YFSETQ. Using reference TRBV5-1 and TRBJ2-7 for the parts outside the CDR3, the full variable domain is KAGVTQTPRYLIKTRGQQVTLSCSPISGHRSVSWYQQTPGQGLQFLFEYFSETQRNKGNFPGRFSGRQFSNSRSEMNVSTLELGDSALYLCASSHGSSYEQYFGPGTRLTVT.

CDR3 bases: TGTGCCAGCTCACCGACAGGATACAATGAGCAGTTCTTC. This gives the protein CASSPTGYNEQFF. This rearrangement joins TRBV18 to TRBJ2-1; D may be TRBD1 (6 bases). The V end lost 3 bases, the J end lost 4 bases, and 7 bases lay between the germline ends. The CDR3 is 13 residues long. Germline V gene lookup returns CDR1 KGHSH and CDR2 LQKENI.

The chain employs TRBV4-1 and TRBJ2-3, with D tentatively TRBD1 (6 bases). CDR3 length: 15 amino acids. With 1 base removed from V and 1 base from J, the gap between germline ends came to 9 bases. CDR1 is MGHRA, CDR2 YSYEKL, per germline. CDR3 bases: TGCGCCAGCAGCCAAGGGGGGCTTGGCACAGATACGCAGTATTTT. Its protein is CASSQGGLGTDTQYF.

V is TRBV27 and J is TRBJ2-1, with 13 bases that match TRBD2. The CDR3 spans 16 residues. Germline values: CDR1 MNHEY, CDR2 SMNVEV (reference sequence). The junction had 8 bases not matched to a gene; V was cut back by 5 bases and J by 7 bases. The chain's CDR3 is CASSTPGLAGQNEQFF. The CDR3 nucleotides are TGTGCCAGCAGTACACCGGGACTAGCGGGACAAAATGAGCAGTTCTTC.

The chain employs TRBV19 and TRBJ1-1; D is ambiguous. The CDR3 extends over 14 amino acids. Deletions cut 3 bases from V and 1 base from J, with 9 bases between. Germline CDR1 reads LNHDA; CDR2 reads SQIVND (reference sequence). CDR3 region: CASSMEPGNTEAFF. The CDR3 bases are TGTGCCAGTAGTATGGAGCCTGGGAACACTGAAGCTTTCTTT.

The chain recombines TRBV28 with TRBJ2-1, with a tentative D call TRBD2 (7 bases). This CDR3 region has 14 residues. Trimming took off 2 bases at V and 9 bases at J, with 14 bases between the two ends. Germline CDR1 MDHEN, CDR2 SYDVKM. CDR3 amino acids: CASSLSGGAIEQFF. The CDR3 nucleotides read TGTGCCAGCAGTTTAAGTGGGGGGGCGATTGAGCAGTTCTTC. The whole variable domain, filled in from reference TRBV28 and TRBJ2-1, reads DVKVTQSSRYLVKRTGEKVFLECVQDMDHENMFWYRQDPGLGLRLIYFSYDVKMKEKGDIPEGYSVSREKKERFSLILESASTNQTSMYLCASSLSGGAIEQFFGPGTRLTVL.

The chain couples TRBV19 to TRBJ1-5; TRBD1 agrees at 8 bases. The CDR3 runs 16 residues. Trimming at V came to 5 bases and at J to 0 bases, leaving 6 bases not matched to a gene. CDR1 LNHDA and CDR2 SQIVND come from the germline V gene (reference sequence). In nucleotides, the CDR3 is TGTGCCAGTAGTTGGACAGGGAAGGTTAGCAATCAGCCCCAGCATTTT. It translates to CASSWTGKVSNQPQHF.

The CDR3 spells CASRVTGTRVTNEKLFF. CDR3 sequence (DNA): TGCGCCAGCAGGGTGACCGGGACCCGGGTAACTAATGAAAAACTGTTTTTT. V is TRBV10-1 and J is TRBJ1-4; weak D call: TRBD1 (5 bases). This CDR3 comprises 17 residues. CDR1 WNHNN and CDR2 SYGVQD come from the germline V gene (reference sequence). The ends were cut back, 6 bases at V and 1 base at J, with 18 bases in the middle.

This clone has a single count. At one end, the junction sequence differs from germline, possibly due to a read error. The chain combines TRBV11-2 with TRBJ2-5; no reliable D call. In germline, CDR1 is SGHAT, CDR2 FQNNGV. CDR3 length: 14 amino acids. The CDR3, as DNA: TGTGCCAGCAGCTTACCAAACCAAATTGAGAGCCAGTACTTC. Residues: CASSLPNQIESQYF.

Concerning this clone itself: One junction end disagrees with the germline gene, perhaps due to a read error. This chain connects TRBV30 to TRBJ1-4, with D possibly being TRBD1 (5 bases). Germline values: CDR1 GTSNPN, CDR2 SVGIG (reference sequence). The CDR3 length is 13 residues. The CDR3 nucleotides read TGTGCCTGGAGTTACGGGGGGAATGGAAAACTGTTTTTT. Protein sequence: CAWSYGGNGKLFF. The whole variable domain, filled in from reference TRBV30 and TRBJ1-4, reads SQTIHQWPATLVQPVGSPLSLECTVEGTSNPNLYWYRQAAGRGLQLLFYSVGIGQISSEVPQNLSASRPQDRQFILSSKKLLLSDSGFYLCAWSYGGNGKLFFGSGTQLSVL.

The chain carries TRBV6-1 and TRBJ2-6; 7 nucleotides line up with TRBD2. The V gene's germline CDR1 is MNHNS and CDR2 SASEGT. The CDR3 is 15 residues long. Trimming removed 8 bases from V and 2 bases from J; junction bases left unmatched: 6. The CDR3 is CASFGRGAGANVLTF. CDR3 bases: TGTGCCAGCTTCGGACGGGGGGCTGGGGCCAACGTCCTGACTTTC.

The J gene is TRBJ2-6, the V gene TRBV19; no reliable D call. The V and J ends lost 1 base and 1 base respectively, with 11 bases between them. This CDR3 spans 17 amino acids. Germline CDR1 is LNHDA and CDR2 is SQIVND (reference sequence). The CDR3 here is CASSIGWGWSGANVLTF. Written as DNA, the CDR3 is TGTGCCAGTAGTATAGGGTGGGGTTGGTCTGGGGCCAACGTCCTGACTTTC.

The chain carries TRBV19 and TRBJ1-5; no definite D call. Per germline, CDR1 LNHDA and CDR2 SQIVND (reference sequence). Trimming removed 5 bases at V and 4 bases at J, with 9 bases between. This CDR3 is built from 13 residues. The CDR3 sequence: CASSPQINQPQHF. The CDR3 DNA reads as TGTGCCAGTAGTCCCCAGATTAATCAGCCCCAGCATTTT.

This rearrangement joins TRBV6-1 to TRBJ1-4, with 8 positions matching TRBD1. Germline CDR1 is MNHNS and CDR2 is SASEGT. The length of the CDR3 is 13 residues. V lost 7 bases and J lost 6; bases outside the gene matches: 4. The CDR3 nucleotides are TGTGCCAGCATAGGGGGACAGGATGAAAAACTGTTTTTT. As protein: CASIGGQDEKLFF.

The gene calls are TRBV5-1 and TRBJ2-7; D not resolved. This CDR3 spans 11 amino acids. V lost 4 bases and J 2 bases, leaving 4 bases between the germline ends. CDR1 is SGHRS, CDR2 YFSETQ, per germline. CDR3 loop: CASSAAYEQYF. The DNA of the CDR3 is TGCGCCAGCAGCGCCGCCTACGAGCAGTACTTC. Together with reference TRBV5-1 and TRBJ2-7, the CDR3 gives the full variable domain: KAGVTQTPRYLIKTRGQQVTLSCSPISGHRSVSWYQQTPGQGLQFLFEYFSETQRNKGNFPGRFSGRQFSNSRSEMNVSTLELGDSALYLCASSAAYEQYFGPGTRLTVT.

The rearrangement links TRBV7-2 to TRBJ2-4, with 12 bases identical to TRBD2. Germline trimming cut 5 bases from V and 6 bases from J; bases unmatched to any gene: 8. Germline CDR1 and CDR2: SGHTA and FQGNSA. This CDR3 is 16 amino acids long. The CDR3 nucleotides are TGTGCCAGCAGCCTGCGGACTAGCGGGGTTATAAACATTCAGTACTTC. It yields the protein CASSLRTSGVINIQYF.

This chain connects TRBV4-1 to TRBJ1-2; 8 nucleotides match TRBD1. The CDR3 consists of 17 residues. The junction had 13 bases not matched to a gene; V was cut back by 0 bases and J by 7 bases. The germline V gene has CDR1 MGHRA and CDR2 YSYEKL. For the CDR3, the DNA is TGCGCCAGCAGCCAAGAGGGGACCTGGACAGGGAGCTCTGGCTACACCTTC. It specifies CASSQEGTWTGSSGYTF.

This clone was observed once. The chain uses TRBV11-2 and TRBJ1-2; the D is unclear. Germline CDR1 and CDR2: SGHAT and FQNNGV. The V end lost 5 bases, the J end lost 0 bases, and 13 bases lay between the germline ends. The CDR3 runs 15 residues. The CDR3 here is CASSPVVRSNYGYTF. CDR3 nucleotides: TGTGCCAGCAGCCCCGTGGTACGGTCTAACTATGGCTACACCTTC.

This clone was seen a single time. The chain is built from TRBV27 and TRBJ2-2; 8 nucleotides agree with TRBD2. Germline-derived CDR1 and CDR2 are MNHEY and SMNVEV (reference sequence). Trimming cost V 11 bases and J 3 bases; bases outside gene matches: 5. The CDR3 has 13 residues. The CDR3 DNA is TGTGCCTCCAGGCGGGGGGACACCGGGGAGCTGTTTTTT. Protein product: CASRRGDTGELFF.

This clone has just a few counts. The chain links TRBV28 to TRBJ2-7; no clear D gene. CDR3 length: 11 residues. Germline V gene lookup returns CDR1 MDHEN and CDR2 SYDVKM. V lost 9 bases and J lost 7, with 13 bases in between. CDR3 region: CASGLRGEQYF. For the CDR3, the DNA is TGTGCCAGTGGCCTTCGAGGAGAGCAGTACTTC.

V usage is TRBV6-6 and J usage is TRBJ1-5; TRBD1 matches at 7 bases. After removal of 2 bases from V and 4 bases from J, the junction contained 5 bases not matched to a gene. This CDR3 region has 15 residues. The germline CDR1 and CDR2 sequences are MNHNY and SVGAGI (reference sequence). The CDR3 sequence is CASSYEGASNQPQHF. The DNA for the CDR3 is TGTGCCAGCAGTTACGAGGGGGCGTCGAATCAGCCCCAGCATTTT.

This chain connects TRBV7-9 to TRBJ1-3, with D uncertain. V lost 5 bases and J lost 0, with 11 bases in between. CDR3 length: 15 residues. Looked up from germline, CDR1 is SEHNR and CDR2 is FQNEAQ (reference sequence). The CDR3 bases are TGTGCCAGCAGCGCGACTGGGAGCTCTGGAAACACCATATATTTT. Protein product: CASSATGSSGNTIYF. Together with reference TRBV7-9 and TRBJ1-3, the CDR3 gives the full variable domain: DTGVSQNPRHKITKRGQNVTFRCDPISEHNRLYWYRQTLGQGPEFLTYFQNEAQLEKSRLLSDRFSAERPKGSFSTLEIQRTEQGDSAMYLCASSATGSSGNTIYFGEGSWLTVV.